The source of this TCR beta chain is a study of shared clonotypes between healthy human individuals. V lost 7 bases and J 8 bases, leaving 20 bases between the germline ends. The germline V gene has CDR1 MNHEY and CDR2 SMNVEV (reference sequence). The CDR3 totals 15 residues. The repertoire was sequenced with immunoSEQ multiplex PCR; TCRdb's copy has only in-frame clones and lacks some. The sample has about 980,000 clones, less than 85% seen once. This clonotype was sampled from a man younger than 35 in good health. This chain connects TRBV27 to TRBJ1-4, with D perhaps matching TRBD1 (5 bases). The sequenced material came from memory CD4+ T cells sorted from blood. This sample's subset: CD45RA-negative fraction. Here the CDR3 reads CASTPRGLKREKLFF. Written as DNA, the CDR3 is TGTGCCAGCACCCCCCGGGGGTTGAAGAGAGAAAAACTGTTTTTT.